A single sample is the source of the 22 T cell receptor beta chains below, sequenced in a study of T cells after yellow fever vaccination. TCRdb independently ran MiXCR on the 5' RACE reads; one entry per CDR3 protein. The sample includes some 29,000 distinct CDR3 sequences, over 4.5% of them seen just once. The material was CD8+ T cells sorted from PBMCs, obtained 10 days after the yellow fever booster vaccination. The receptors originated from a man aged 25 to 45 who received the YFV17D yellow fever vaccine.

This clonotype has a count of ten or more. In nucleotides, the CDR3 is TGTGCTTGTACCCATAGGGGTCTTGAGCAGTTCTTC. It encodes CACTHRGLEQFF. The chain carries TRBV30 and TRBJ2-1, with D possibly being TRBD1 (5 bases). Germline V CDR1 and CDR2: GTSNPN, SVGIG (reference sequence). CDR3 size: 12 residues.

The sample holds many counts of this clonotype. The DNA for the CDR3 is TGTGCCAGCAGAAGAGGGAGCACAGATACGCAGTATTTT. This codes for CASRRGSTDTQYF. The J gene is TRBJ2-3, the V gene TRBV7-9, with a weak D call TRBD2 (5 bases). Germline V gives CDR1 SEHNR, CDR2 FQNEAQ (reference sequence). The CDR3 is 13 residues long. V lost 6 bases to trimming and J lost 0 bases, with 7 bases between them. Full variable domain (missing parts from reference TRBV7-9 and TRBJ2-3): DTGVSQNPRHKITKRGQNVTFRCDPISEHNRLYWYRQTLGQGPEFLTYFQNEAQLEKSRLLSDRFSAERPKGSFSTLEIQRTEQGDSAMYLCASRRGSTDTQYFGPGTRLTVL.

This clonotype was counted many times. V is TRBV9 and J is TRBJ2-7; the match to TRBD2 covers 11 bases. Germline V gene lookup returns CDR1 SGDLS and CDR2 YYNGEE. This CDR3 spans 15 amino acids. Trimming took 0 bases from V and 1 from J; bases not matched to a gene: 0. CDR3 sequence (DNA): TGTGCCAGCAGCGTAGTAGCGGGAGGGTCCTACGAGCAGTACTTC. Translated, it gives CASSVVAGGSYEQYF. Complete variable domain (other parts from reference TRBV9 and TRBJ2-7): DSGVTQTPKHLITATGQRVTLRCSPRSGDLSVYWYQQSLDQGLQFLIQYYNGEERAKGNILERFSAQQFPDLHSELNLSSLELGDSALYFCASSVVAGGSYEQYFGPGTRLTVT.

At least ten counts were recorded for this clonotype. This chain uses TRBV5-6 with TRBJ1-1; 7 bases are a match to TRBD1. This CDR3 has 14 amino acids. With 3 bases clipped from V and 1 base from J, the junction kept 3 bases outside the gene matches. Germline loops: CDR1 SGHDT, CDR2 YYEEEE. CDR3 coding DNA: TGTGCCAGCAGCTGGGGACAGACGAACACTGAAGCTTTCTTT. Translation: CASSWGQTNTEAFF.

On this clonotype: This clone may be a read error of a much larger clone one base away. V and J are TRBV20-1 and TRBJ1-5; tentative D call: TRBD1 (5 bases). Germline V gene sequence: CDR1 DFQATT, CDR2 SNEGSKA (reference sequence). CDR3 length: 15 residues. CDR3 bases: TGCAGAGCTAGAGAGGTAGGGCAGGGAGATCAGCCCCAGCATTTT. Protein: CRAREVGQGDQPQHF.

The table lists this clonotype with many counts. This sequence joins TRBV12-3 or TRBV12-4 and TRBJ2-5; D is unclear. The length of the CDR3 is 14 residues. Trimming took 1 base from V and 1 from J, leaving 7 bases between them. In DNA, the CDR3 is TGTGCCAGCAGTTTAGGATACAGCCAAGAGACCCAGTACTTC. Translated, it gives CASSLGYSQETQYF.

This clonotype was detected ten times or more. The chain combines TRBV5-4 with TRBJ2-7; weak D call: TRBD1 (5 bases). The V gene lost 1 base and the J gene lost 3 bases, with 5 bases spanning the gap. The CDR3 loop spans 12 amino acids. The germline gives CDR1 SGHNT, CDR2 YYREEE (reference sequence). The CDR3 loop is CASSLRGYEQYF. The CDR3 DNA sequence: TGTGCCAGCAGCTTGAGGGGCTACGAGCAGTACTTC.

This clonotype was detected many times. The rearrangement uses TRBV7-9 and TRBJ1-5; 12 bases match TRBD1. Trimming removed 5 bases from V and 7 bases from J; junction bases left unmatched: 6. This CDR3 has 15 residues. CDR1 and CDR2 (germline): SEHNR, FQNEAQ (reference sequence). The CDR3 reads CASSTGQGAGQPQHF. In DNA form, the CDR3 reads TGTGCCAGCAGCACGGGACAGGGGGCTGGACAGCCCCAGCATTTT. The whole variable domain, filled in from reference TRBV7-9 and TRBJ1-5, reads DTGVSQNPRHKITKRGQNVTFRCDPISEHNRLYWYRQTLGQGPEFLTYFQNEAQLEKSRLLSDRFSAERPKGSFSTLEIQRTEQGDSAMYLCASSTGQGAGQPQHFGDGTRLSIL.

This clonotype came up many times. V and J are TRBV4-3 and TRBJ2-4, with 10 bases aligning to TRBD2. The CDR3 sequence is 15 residues long. Germline V gene sequence: CDR1 LGHNA, CDR2 YSLEER. The V and J ends lost 3 bases and 5 bases, in that order; junction bases with no gene match: 4. The CDR3 DNA reads TGCGCCAGCAGCCAGCTAGCGGGAGAGCAAAACATTCAGTACTTC. The encoded protein is CASSQLAGEQNIQYF.

This clonotype has ten or more counts. The chain uses TRBV5-1 and TRBJ2-1, with 7 bases aligning to TRBD1. Germline V gene lookup returns CDR1 SGHRS and CDR2 YFSETQ. Trimming at V came to 3 bases and at J to 3 bases, leaving 6 bases not matched to a gene. This CDR3 is 15 amino acids long. CDR3 loop: CASSWTPGGYNEQFF. Here the CDR3 DNA reads TGCGCCAGCAGCTGGACCCCAGGGGGCTACAATGAGCAGTTCTTC.

This clonotype was observed a few times. The chain employs TRBV30 and TRBJ1-1; 7 bases map to TRBD1. This CDR3 contains 13 residues. V dropped 8 bases and J dropped 4; count of bases not matched to a gene: 10. Germline V gives CDR1 GTSNPN, CDR2 SVGIG (reference sequence). For the CDR3, the DNA is TGTGCCATAAATCAGGGGGATCGCACTGAAGCTTTCTTT. Protein sequence: CAINQGDRTEAFF.

Many counts were recorded for this clonotype. The rearrangement joins TRBV20-1 to TRBJ2-5, with D possibly being TRBD2 (7 bases). V lost 6 bases and J lost 4, with 18 bases in between. Germline V CDR1 and CDR2: DFQATT, SNEGSKA (reference sequence). This CDR3 spans 14 amino acids. The CDR3 bases are TGCAGTGCACAGCAGGGGCTAGCGGTAGAGACCCAGTACTTC. Translated: CSAQQGLAVETQYF.

This clonotype was counted many times. The chain carries TRBV4-3 and TRBJ2-1, with TRBD2 as a possible D gene (6 bases). CDR3 length: 16 amino acids. V was pared by 0 bases and J by 5 bases, with 14 bases between. Germline loops: CDR1 LGHNA, CDR2 YSLEER. CDR3 region: CASSQDGALADNEQFF. CDR3 coding DNA: TGCGCCAGCAGCCAAGATGGCGCACTAGCTGACAATGAGCAGTTCTTC.

This clonotype was counted many times. The chain recombines TRBV7-2 with TRBJ2-7; 7 bases are a match to TRBD1. J lost 2 bases, V lost 4 bases, and 8 bases had no gene match. Germline-derived CDR1 and CDR2 are SGHTA and FQGNSA. The CDR3 length is 15 residues. The CDR3 DNA is TGTGCCAGCAGCTCATATCGGACAGGAGCCTACGAGCAGTACTTC. This encodes CASSSYRTGAYEQYF.

Concerning this clonotype itself: A much bigger clone sits one base away, suggesting this may be a read error. Since the CDR3 does not end with the conserved phenylalanine or tryptophan, this likely comes from a read error. This chain uses TRBV4-3 with TRBJ2-7, with D perhaps being TRBD1 or TRBD2 (6 bases each). Deletions cut 1 base from V and 4 bases from J, with 11 bases between. The CDR3 is 14 amino acids. Germline CDR1 is LGHNA and CDR2 is YSLEER. The CDR3 reads CASSQAQGGYEQYS. Here the CDR3 DNA reads TGCGCCAGCAGCCAAGCACAGGGAGGATACGAGCAGTACTCC.

Ten or more counts support this clonotype. J is TRBJ1-5 and V is TRBV19; TRBD1 agrees at 11 bases. Germline CDR1 LNHDA, CDR2 SQIVND (reference sequence). The CDR3 contains 16 residues. The V gene end was trimmed by 5 bases and the J gene end by 6 bases; junction bases not matched to a gene: 9. Written as DNA, the CDR3 is TGTGCCAGTAGTCCCCCCGGACAGGGGGCACCTCAGCCCCAGCATTTT. Residues: CASSPPGQGAPQPQHF.

Ten or more counts support this clonotype. The chain joins TRBV27 to TRBJ1-2; no clear D. The CDR3 is 13 residues long. Germline-derived CDR1 and CDR2 are MNHEY and SMNVEV (reference sequence). Trimming stripped 6 bases from V and 8 bases from J, with 16 bases between. The DNA of the CDR3 is TGTGCCAGCAGCCCGTGGCCGGCCAGCGGCTACACCTTC. Its protein is CASSPWPASGYTF.

As to this clonotype: Compared with germline, one end of the junction differs, possibly owing to a read error. The chain combines TRBV28 with TRBJ2-1, with 7 bases that match TRBD2. From germline, CDR1 is MDHEN and CDR2 SYDVKM. CDR3 size: 17 residues. The CDR3 DNA follows: TGTGCCAGCGGTTTAGATGAGGGAGGGTTAGTCTACAATGAGCAGTTCTTC. Its protein is CASGLDEGGLVYNEQFF.

This clonotype was seen many times. This rearrangement joins TRBV12-3 or TRBV12-4 to TRBJ2-3; D gene ambiguous. The CDR3 runs to 11 residues. V was clipped by 8 bases and J by 0 bases, with 3 bases between them. CDR3 protein: CASGSTDTQYF. The CDR3 bases are TGTGCCAGCGGGAGCACAGATACGCAGTATTTT.

At least ten counts were recorded for this clonotype. The chain recombines TRBV20-1 with TRBJ2-2; no firm D call. Germline assignment: CDR1 DFQATT and CDR2 SNEGSKA (reference sequence). CDR3 length: 11 residues. Trimming left V 1 base short and J 5 bases short, with 2 bases between. The CDR3 nucleotides are TGCAGTGCTAGAGTGACCGGGGAGCTGTTTTTT. It specifies CSARVTGELFF.

The V and J genes are TRBV13 and TRBJ2-5; D gene uncertain. The CDR3 is made up of 13 amino acids. Per the germline V gene, CDR1 is PRHDT and CDR2 is FYEKMQ (reference sequence). Deletions cut 0 bases from V and 5 bases from J, with 7 bases between. DNA of the CDR3: TGTGCCAGCAGCTTAGGAGGATCGGAGACCCAGTACTTC. Its protein product is CASSLGGSETQYF.

This clonotype occurred many times. This rearrangement joins TRBV12-3 or TRBV12-4 to TRBJ2-7, with D perhaps given as TRBD1 or TRBD2 (5 bases each). The CDR3 runs to 13 residues. Trimming left V 4 bases short and J 7 bases short, with 14 bases between. CDR3: CASSSPGRPEQYF. The CDR3 DNA is TGTGCCAGCAGTTCTCCGGGGCGGCCGGAGCAGTACTTC.